This record looks at one TCR beta chain sequence and its context. Antigen: not known. The data stem from a study of cytomegalovirus exposure and HLA in healthy donors. Study results and caveats: Cytomegalovirus status was reportedly diagnosed by the classifier with high sensitivity and specificity. The analysis excluded some indistinguishable V segments, including TRBV6-2 and TRBV6-3. The listing of roughly 160 TCR beta chains classed them as cytomegalovirus-associated.

Trimming removed 1 base from V and 2 bases from J, with 17 bases in between. Per germline, CDR1 LNHNV and CDR2 YYDKDF (reference sequence). CDR3 size: 17 residues. A multiplex PCR was run with 60 Vbeta primers and 13 Jbeta primers. TCRdb's table, derived via immunoSEQ multiplex PCR, lists solely in-frame clones and lacks some. In the table there are approximately 200,000 clones, about 80% of which are singletons. The sample comprised PBMCs. The origin of this receptor is a woman younger than 30 in good health and CMV-seropositive. The V call is TRBV15, the J call TRBJ2-5; a possible D gene is TRBD2 (5 bases). CDR3: CATSRVWPPSLQETQYF. CDR3 DNA: TGTGCCACCAGCAGAGTTTGGCCCCCTAGCCTTCAAGAGACCCAGTACTTC.